This TCR beta chain was retrieved from a study of graft-versus-host responses after intestinal transplantation. Study details: Recipients had transplants, and these were multivisceral, liver-intestinal, or isolated intestinal. Following induction with anti-thymocyte globulin, all recipients were given tacrolimus and steroids for around three years. Regarding the study as a whole: Marrow from the recipient contained GvH clones, some of which had appeared first in ileum or blood. The presence of high graft-versus-host to host-versus-graft clonal ratios in allografts characterized patients with graft-donor T cell macrochimerism.

Concerning this clone itself: The antigen is not known.

Clones were sequenced by immunoSEQ multiplex PCR, and TCRdb holds only the in-frame ones, with some missing. The repertoire holds under 25,000 clones, with 86% as singletons. The CDR3 loop spans 15 amino acids. Trimming cost V 3 bases and J 2 bases; bases outside gene matches: 7. CDR1 is SGHVS and CDR2 is FNYEAQ in the germline V gene. Material: bone marrow, obtained roughly 19 weeks after transplant. This TCR came from a human patient who received an intestinal transplant, so some T cells may come from the graft donor. The chain carries TRBV7-6 and TRBJ2-7; 7 bases fit TRBD2. Written as DNA, the CDR3 is TGTGCCAGCAGCTTCGGGACTACCGGCGCCTACGAGCAGTACTTC. It translates to CASSFGTTGAYEQYF.